The 5 T cell receptor beta chains in this list originate from one sample, sequenced in a study of T-cell memory formation after mild COVID-19. Via MiXCR, TCRdb re-called the 5' RACE reads, giving one row per CDR3 protein. The repertoire includes 15,000 or so distinct CDR3 sequences, around 21% of them detected once, and 50% to 65% sits in the top ten. Sequencing was performed on PBMCs or a T cell subset sorted from them (not recorded which). These receptors were obtained from a man younger than 30 who had mild COVID-19 (a few samples of this study predate the infection). Cell type and time point are not known.

This clonotype was counted at least ten times. CDR3 in amino acids: CAISQGATGQPQHF. CDR3 coding DNA: TGTGCCATCAGTCAGGGAGCTACCGGTCAGCCCCAGCATTTT. V and J are TRBV10-3 and TRBJ1-5; D perhaps matches TRBD1 (5 bases). The CDR3 length is 14 residues. Trimming removed 5 bases at V and 6 bases at J, with 14 bases between. Germline lookup yields CDR1 ENHRY and CDR2 SYGVKD.

This clonotype was observed at least ten times. The chain links TRBV6-2 or TRBV6-3 to TRBJ1-5, with 8 bases fitting TRBD1. V lost 6 bases, J lost 6 bases, and 10 bases stayed unmatched. The CDR3 length is 15 residues. Germline CDR1 and CDR2: MNHEY and SVGEGT. The CDR3 sequence is CASRPDRARVQPQHF. Here the CDR3 DNA reads TGTGCCAGCAGGCCGGACAGGGCCCGCGTTCAGCCCCAGCATTTT.

CDR3 in DNA: TGTGCCAGCAGACAGGGGGCTTTGTACTTC. As protein: CASRQGALYF. The V call is TRBV7-2, the J call TRBJ2-7; 9 nucleotides line up with TRBD1. This CDR3 is built from 10 residues. Germline values: CDR1 SGHTA, CDR2 FQGNSA. The ends lost 6 bases at V and 12 bases at J; junction bases unmatched: 3.

This clonotype has a handful of counts. The rearrangement uses TRBV5-1 and TRBJ2-1, with D possibly TRBD1 on 6 matching bases. Germline V gene data show CDR1 as SGHRS and CDR2 as YFSETQ. This CDR3 region has 16 residues. V was trimmed by 4 bases and J by 5 bases, leaving 19 bases between them. The CDR3 region is CASSPFGGDTHNEQFF. CDR3 DNA: TGCGCCAGCAGCCCGTTTGGTGGGGACACTCACAATGAGCAGTTCTTC.

V gene TRBV18 combines with J gene TRBJ2-3, with 7 bases matching TRBD1. Germline CDR1 KGHSH, CDR2 LQKENI. CDR3 length equals 15 residues. The J segment lost 2 bases and the V segment lost 3 bases, leaving 5 bases of the junction unmatched. The CDR3 coding sequence is TGTGCCAGCTCACCCACAGGGGCCCCCACAGATACGCAGTATTTT. This encodes CASSPTGAPTDTQYF.